The clone carrying this TCR beta chain was detected ten times or more. The target antigen is unknown. CDR1 and CDR2 from the germline V gene are MNHEY and SVGEGT. There are 13 residues in the CDR3. V lost 7 bases to trimming and J lost 4 bases; unmatched junction nucleotides: 4. Each donor was a healthy Caucasian. The sample comes from a study of identical twins. Whole-study findings and limits: Sequences that were beta out-of-frame showed weaker excess twin sharing. One should note that invariant MAIT and iNKT cells could partly confound zero-insertion analyses.

Through template switching, a universal primer site was introduced, and the cDNA contained unique molecular identifiers. TCRdb used MiXCR to reprocess the 5' RACE reads, holding one entry per CDR3 protein. The table shows around 680,000 distinct CDR3 sequences, with less than 10% occurring only once. The same sample was also studied in work on yellow fever vaccine responses in identical twins.

The rearrangement uses TRBV6-2 or TRBV6-3 and TRBJ1-5, with TRBD1 identical over 7 bases. This receptor was taken from a woman between 18 and 29 years old in good health. Sequencing was done on a sample of PBMCs. The chain's CDR3 is CASTLQGNQPQHF. For the CDR3, the DNA is TGTGCCAGCACTCTACAGGGGAATCAGCCCCAGCATTTT.